Listed here are 12 T cell receptor beta chains from one sample, sequenced in a study of shared clonotypes between healthy human individuals. Method: immunoSEQ multiplex PCR; TCRdb's copy keeps in-frame clones and lacks some. The table shows about 460,000 clones, with more than 70% occurring only once. Sequenced: PBMCs. These receptors all stem from a woman in her thirties or forties in good health. Some clones in this sample may be carry-over from other donors' samples.

Details on this clone: Given a far larger clone just one base away, this is likely a sequencing read error. This CDR3 reads CAGSVSGYGYTF. CDR3 DNA: TGTGCCGGCAGCGTGTCGGGGTATGGCTACACCTTC. This chain connects TRBV7-9 to TRBJ1-2; D uncertain. The germline CDR1 and CDR2 sequences are SEHNR and FQNEAQ (reference sequence). There are 12 residues in the CDR3.

V and J are TRBV6-6 and TRBJ2-6; the D is unclear. Between the trimmed V and J ends, which lost 10 bases and 0 bases, there was a span of 7 bases. CDR1 is MNHNY, CDR2 SVGAGI, per germline (reference sequence). CDR3 length equals 13 residues. The chain's CDR3 is CATSDSGANVLTF. The DNA of the CDR3 is TGTGCCACCTCAGACTCTGGGGCCAACGTCCTGACTTTC.

Written as DNA, the CDR3 is TGTGCCAGCAGCTTAGGACTTGATCCCAATGAGCAGTTCTTC. Its protein is CASSLGLDPNEQFF. V gene TRBV11-3 combines with J gene TRBJ2-1; unclear D gene. Trimming took off 1 base at V and 6 bases at J, with 10 bases between the two ends. CDR1 and CDR2 from the germline V gene are SGHNT and YENEEA. CDR3 length: 14 residues.

To note about this clone: Given a far larger clone just one base away, this is likely a sequencing read error. Written as DNA, the CDR3 is TGTGCCAGCAGCCCGACAGAGAACACTGAAACTTTCTTT. Translation gives CASSPTENTETFF. The chain links TRBV6-6 to TRBJ1-1, with D tentatively TRBD1 (5 bases). CDR1 is MNHNY, CDR2 SVGAGI, per germline (reference sequence). The CDR3 runs 13 residues.

In the case of this clone: A far more abundant clone sits one base away, making this likely a read error. This chain links TRBV5-1 with TRBJ2-5; D unclear. V lost 3 bases to trimming and J lost 3 bases, with 9 bases between them. Germline V gene sequence: CDR1 SGHRS, CDR2 YFSETQ. The CDR3 consists of 13 residues. CDR3 protein: CASSSYFEETQYF. CDR3 coding DNA: TGCGCCAGCAGCTCCTACTTCGAAGAGACCCAGTACTTC.

The rearrangement links TRBV7-6 to TRBJ2-3; 10 bases match TRBD2. Germline-derived CDR1 and CDR2 are SGHVS and FNYEAQ. This CDR3 is 15 amino acids long. Trimming removed 5 bases from V and 1 base from J; junction bases left unmatched: 3. CDR3 sequence: CASSPGTSGTDTQYF. DNA of the CDR3: TGTGCCAGCAGCCCCGGGACTAGCGGCACAGATACGCAGTATTTT.

V usage is TRBV6-4 and J usage is TRBJ2-7; 8 nucleotides match TRBD1. The CDR3 loop spans 16 amino acids. Germline CDR1 reads MRHNA; CDR2 reads SNTAGT. Trimming cost V 5 bases and J 3 bases; bases outside gene matches: 12. CDR3 sequence: CASSHPTGTGYYEQYF. CDR3 nucleotide sequence: TGTGCCAGCAGTCATCCTACCGGGACAGGATACTACGAGCAGTACTTC.

The V and J genes are TRBV25-1 and TRBJ1-1; no clear D. The CDR3 is 13 amino acids. CDR1 MGHDK and CDR2 SYGVNS come from the germline V gene. V dropped 1 base and J dropped 2 bases, with 5 bases sitting between them. In DNA form, the CDR3 reads TGTGCCAGCAGTGAATTATCCAACACTGAAGCTTTCTTT. Amino acids: CASSELSNTEAFF.

The chain uses TRBV27 and TRBJ2-2; D possibly uses TRBD1 or TRBD2 (5 bases each). This CDR3 has 14 amino acids. Germline lookup yields CDR1 MNHEY and CDR2 SMNVEV (reference sequence). The V gene lost 10 bases and the J gene lost 7 bases, with 19 bases spanning the gap. CDR3 sequence: CATTGTPQLGELFF. The DNA of the CDR3 is TGTGCCACAACCGGGACGCCGCAACTCGGGGAGCTGTTTTTT.

The chain has TRBV2 and TRBJ2-5, with unresolved D. The CDR3 covers 14 residues. CDR1 and CDR2 (germline): SNHLY, FYNNEI. V lost 6 bases, J lost 7 bases, and 18 bases lay in between. The CDR3 reads CASREKQAPGTQYF. CDR3 coding DNA: TGTGCCAGCAGGGAAAAGCAGGCCCCGGGGACCCAGTACTTC. Variable domain in full (rest from reference TRBV2 and TRBJ2-5): EPEVTQTPSHQVTQMGQEVILRCVPISNHLYFYWYRQILGQKVEFLVSFYNNEISEKSEIFDDQFSVERPDGSNFTLKIRSTKLEDSAMYFCASREKQAPGTQYFGPGTRLLVL.

This clone came up once. V and J are TRBV20-1 and TRBJ1-2; the match to TRBD1 covers 7 bases. V lost 1 base to trimming and J lost 12 bases; unmatched junction nucleotides: 5. CDR3 length: 11 residues. From germline, CDR1 is DFQATT and CDR2 SNEGSKA (reference sequence). In DNA, the CDR3 is TGCAGTGCTAGAGTAGGGGGACAGAACACCTTC. It codes for CSARVGGQNTF.

V gene TRBV5-1 combines with J gene TRBJ1-5; the D is unclear. CDR1 and CDR2 from the germline V gene are SGHRS and YFSETQ. The ends were cut back, 4 bases at V and 5 bases at J, with 16 bases in the middle. The CDR3 covers 15 residues. CDR3 sequence: CASSTESGSDQPQHF. Written as DNA, the CDR3 is TGCGCCAGCAGCACCGAATCAGGCTCCGATCAGCCCCAGCATTTT.